A single sample gave rise to the 17 T cell receptor beta chains below, sequenced in a study of CD8 T cells in ankylosing spondylitis. TCRdb called the 5' RACE reads again in MiXCR, with one record for every CDR3 protein. The table lists about 160,000 distinct CDR3 sequences, around 17% of them singletons. The sequencing sample was made of blood, either unsorted or a sorted T cell fraction (not recorded which). These receptor sequences come from a male donor with ankylosing spondylitis or in good health (not recorded which).

This clonotype was detected many times. The chain carries TRBV20-1 and TRBJ2-5; 8 bases align to TRBD2. This CDR3 is 13 amino acids long. With 6 bases clipped from V and 1 base from J, the junction kept 4 bases outside the gene matches. Germline V gene sequence: CDR1 DFQATT, CDR2 SNEGSKA (reference sequence). As DNA, the CDR3 is TGCAGTGCCCTTACTAGCGGCCAAGAGACCCAGTACTTC. Amino acid sequence: CSALTSGQETQYF.

This clonotype has more than one count but fewer than ten. The chain recombines TRBV20-1 with TRBJ2-7, with D tentatively TRBD1 or TRBD2 (5 bases each). The V end was cut by 2 bases, the J end by 7 bases, with 24 bases between. There are 16 residues in the CDR3. CDR1 DFQATT and CDR2 SNEGSKA come from the germline V gene (reference sequence). CDR3 sequence reads: CSARNSGPNFRGEQYF. CDR3 DNA sequence: TGCAGTGCTAGAAATTCGGGACCCAATTTCCGGGGAGAGCAGTACTTC.

This clonotype was seen a handful of times. The chain is built from TRBV28 and TRBJ1-1; D remains ambiguous. The CDR3 is 13 residues long. CDR1 and CDR2 (germline): MDHEN, SYDVKM. Trimming took 6 bases from V and 3 from J, leaving 11 bases between them. CDR3 sequence (DNA): TGTGCCAGCAGAGCCGGGGTACACACTGAAGCTTTCTTT. Protein: CASRAGVHTEAFF.

The CDR3 loop reads CASSPNTEYNEQFF. DNA for the CDR3: TGTGCCAGCAGCCCCAACACCGAATACAATGAGCAGTTCTTC. The chain employs TRBV6-2 or TRBV6-3 and TRBJ2-1; no definite D call. Germline CDR1 MNHEY, CDR2 SVGEGT. The CDR3 spans 14 residues. Trimming shortened V by 6 bases and J by 4 bases, and 13 bases separated the two germline ends.

The sample holds many counts of this clonotype. The rearrangement uses TRBV28 and TRBJ2-5; 7 bases align to TRBD2. Unmatched junction bases numbered 17, after V lost 6 bases and J lost 7 bases. Germline CDR1 reads MDHEN; CDR2 reads SYDVKM. This CDR3 comprises 16 residues. The CDR3 sequence: CASSHPRTSGIGTQYF. The CDR3 coding sequence is TGTGCCAGCAGCCACCCGCGGACTAGTGGTATTGGGACCCAGTACTTC.

This clonotype has ten or more counts. The CDR3 coding sequence is TGTGCCAGCAGACCGGAAAACGTAGTTTGGCGGGACGGAGCCGGGGAGCTGTTTTTT. It is translated as CASRPENVVWRDGAGELFF. V usage is TRBV4-2 and J usage is TRBJ2-2; TRBD2 might be the D (6 bases). CDR1 is LGHNA, CDR2 YNFKEQ, per germline. The CDR3 contains 19 residues. The V end was cut by 6 bases, the J end by 6 bases, with 29 bases between.

This clonotype was counted at least ten times. The genes are TRBV6-4 and TRBJ1-5, with 9 bases that match TRBD1. There are 16 residues in the CDR3. The junction had 9 bases not matched to a gene; V was cut back by 2 bases and J by 7 bases. CDR1 and CDR2 from the germline V gene are MRHNA and SNTAGT. The CDR3 reads CASSDVGTGSQQPQHF. CDR3 bases: TGTGCCAGCAGTGACGTCGGGACAGGGTCGCAACAGCCCCAGCATTTT.

The CDR3 DNA follows: TGCAGCGTTGTACCCAGGGTCGGGTCTCCCGAGCAGTACTTC. It codes for CSVVPRVGSPEQYF. This rearrangement joins TRBV29-1 to TRBJ2-7; maybe TRBD1 (5 bases). Germline CDR1 SQVTM, CDR2 ANQGSEA. Between the trimmed V and J ends, which lost 4 bases and 6 bases, there was a span of 19 bases. This CDR3 is 14 amino acids long.

Details on this clonotype: A read error may explain this, as a much larger clone is one base away. The chain carries TRBV9 and TRBJ2-1; no clear D gene. The CDR3 contains 14 residues. The germline CDR1 and CDR2 sequences are SGDLS and YYNGEE. CDR3 amino acids: CVSSVAPRPDEQFF. For the CDR3, the DNA is TGTGTCAGCAGCGTAGCCCCCCGGCCCGATGAGCAGTTCTTC.

This chain uses TRBV12-5 with TRBJ1-5; TRBD1 aligns across 8 bases. With 6 bases clipped from V and 5 bases from J, the junction kept 6 bases outside the gene matches. Germline V gives CDR1 LGHNT, CDR2 FRNRAP. The CDR3 runs 14 residues. This CDR3 is CASGYDRGDQPQHF. The CDR3 DNA follows: TGTGCTAGTGGCTACGACAGGGGCGATCAGCCCCAGCATTTT.

This clonotype came up a few times. J is TRBJ2-2 and V is TRBV29-1; no clear D gene. The germline V gene encodes CDR1 SQVTM and CDR2 ANQGSEA. This CDR3 spans 12 amino acids. The CDR3 DNA reads as TGCAGTCCCACTAAGAACACCGGGGAGCTGTTTTTT. It encodes CSPTKNTGELFF.

This clonotype was detected a few times. V and J are TRBV5-4 and TRBJ1-1; 7 bases match TRBD1. CDR3 size: 11 residues. Germline V CDR1 and CDR2: SGHNT, YYREEE (reference sequence). V lost 4 bases, J lost 7 bases, and 1 base stayed unmatched. CDR3 sequence: CASSRQGEAFF. The CDR3 bases are TGTGCCAGCAGCCGACAGGGTGAAGCTTTCTTT.

This clonotype was recorded a few times. The chain links TRBV10-3 to TRBJ1-4; D uncertain. CDR1 is ENHRY and CDR2 is SYGVKD in the germline V gene. The ends were cut back, 11 bases at V and 6 bases at J, with 16 bases in the middle. This CDR3 region has 13 residues. The CDR3 coding sequence is TGTGCCCCCGACTCAATGAACCATGAAAAACTGTTTTTT. This sequence encodes CAPDSMNHEKLFF.

Written as DNA, the CDR3 is TGTGCCAGCAGCTTGAGACGGGGCTTTACTGAAAAACTGTTTTTT. This codes for CASSLRRGFTEKLFF. The chain recombines TRBV5-4 with TRBJ1-4; TRBD1 is a possible D gene (5 bases). This CDR3 has 15 amino acids. Germline lookup yields CDR1 SGHNT and CDR2 YYREEE (reference sequence). Trimming shortened V by 1 base and J by 7 bases, and 14 bases separated the two germline ends.

The rearrangement links TRBV5-1 to TRBJ1-1; 7 bases match TRBD1. V was pared by 4 bases and J by 4 bases, with 7 bases of the junction left unmatched. From germline, CDR1 is SGHRS and CDR2 YFSETQ. The CDR3 spans 14 residues. CDR3 loop: CASSPYRGSTEAFF. The DNA for the CDR3 is TGCGCCAGCAGCCCCTACAGGGGAAGCACTGAAGCTTTCTTT. The full variable domain, its missing parts supplied by reference TRBV5-1 and TRBJ1-1, is KAGVTQTPRYLIKTRGQQVTLSCSPISGHRSVSWYQQTPGQGLQFLFEYFSETQRNKGNFPGRFSGRQFSNSRSEMNVSTLELGDSALYLCASSPYRGSTEAFFGQGTRLTVV.

The J gene is TRBJ2-5, the V gene TRBV10-3, with 12 nucleotides matching TRBD2. Germline V gene lookup returns CDR1 ENHRY and CDR2 SYGVKD. Unmatched junction bases numbered 7, after V lost 0 bases and J lost 5 bases. CDR3 length: 17 residues. CDR3: CAISESQTSGRGETQYF. CDR3 bases: TGTGCCATCAGTGAGTCCCAGACTAGCGGGAGAGGTGAGACCCAGTACTTC.

V and J are TRBV20-1 and TRBJ1-5; D unclear. The CDR3 has 13 amino acids. Germline values: CDR1 DFQATT, CDR2 SNEGSKA (reference sequence). Trimming took off 4 bases at V and 0 bases at J, with 7 bases between the two ends. This CDR3 reads CSAMSNSNQPQHF. The CDR3 DNA sequence: TGCAGTGCTATGAGCAATAGCAATCAGCCCCAGCATTTT.